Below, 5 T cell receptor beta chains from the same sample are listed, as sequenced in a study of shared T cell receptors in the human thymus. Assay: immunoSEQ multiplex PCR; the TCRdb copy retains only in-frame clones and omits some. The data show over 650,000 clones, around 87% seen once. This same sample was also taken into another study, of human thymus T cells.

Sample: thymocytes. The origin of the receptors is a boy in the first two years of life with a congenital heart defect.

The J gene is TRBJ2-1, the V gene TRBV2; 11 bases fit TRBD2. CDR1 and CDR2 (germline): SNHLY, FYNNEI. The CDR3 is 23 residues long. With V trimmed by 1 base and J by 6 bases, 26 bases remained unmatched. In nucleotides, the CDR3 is TGTGCCAGCAGTGAAGAGCTTGGAGCGGAAGTAGCGGGGGGGCCTGGGGTCAGCAATGAGCAGTTCTTC. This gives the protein CASSEELGAEVAGGPGVSNEQFF.

This CDR3 reads CASSESGTDSYNEQFF. The CDR3, as DNA: TGTGCCAGCAGTGAATCGGGGACAGACTCCTACAATGAGCAGTTCTTC. The rearrangement links TRBV25-1 to TRBJ2-1; 7 bases match TRBD1. The CDR3 has 16 amino acids. Germline-derived CDR1 and CDR2 are MGHDK and SYGVNS. Trimming took 1 base from V and 0 from J; bases not matched to a gene: 3. Together with reference TRBV25-1 and TRBJ2-1, the CDR3 gives the full variable domain: EADIYQTPRYLVIGTGKKITLECSQTMGHDKMYWYQQDPGMELHLIHYSYGVNSTEKGDLSSESTVSRIRTEHFPLTLESARPSHTSQYLCASSESGTDSYNEQFFGPGTRLTVL.

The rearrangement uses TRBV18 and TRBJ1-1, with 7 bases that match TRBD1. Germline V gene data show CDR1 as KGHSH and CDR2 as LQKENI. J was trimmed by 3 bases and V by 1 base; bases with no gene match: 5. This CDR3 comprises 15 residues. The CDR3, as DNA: TGTGCCAGCTCACCACGACAGGGTCAAGACACTGAAGCTTTCTTT. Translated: CASSPRQGQDTEAFF.

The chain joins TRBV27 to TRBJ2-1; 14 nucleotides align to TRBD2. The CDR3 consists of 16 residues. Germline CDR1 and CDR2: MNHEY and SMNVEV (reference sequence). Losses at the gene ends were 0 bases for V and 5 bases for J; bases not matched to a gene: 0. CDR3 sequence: CASSLSGLAGDNEQFF. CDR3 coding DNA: TGTGCCAGCAGTTTATCGGGACTAGCGGGGGACAATGAGCAGTTCTTC.

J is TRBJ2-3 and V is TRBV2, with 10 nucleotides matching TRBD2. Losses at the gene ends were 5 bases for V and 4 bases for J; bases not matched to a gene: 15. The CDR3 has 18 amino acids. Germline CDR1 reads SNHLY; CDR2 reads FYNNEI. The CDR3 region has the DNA TGTGCCAGCAGTCTTAGGCTAGCGGGGGAAAGAGCCCCAGATACGCAGTATTTT. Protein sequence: CASSLRLAGERAPDTQYF. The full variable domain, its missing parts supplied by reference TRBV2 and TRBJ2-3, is EPEVTQTPSHQVTQMGQEVILRCVPISNHLYFYWYRQILGQKVEFLVSFYNNEISEKSEIFDDQFSVERPDGSNFTLKIRSTKLEDSAMYFCASSLRLAGERAPDTQYFGPGTRLTVL.